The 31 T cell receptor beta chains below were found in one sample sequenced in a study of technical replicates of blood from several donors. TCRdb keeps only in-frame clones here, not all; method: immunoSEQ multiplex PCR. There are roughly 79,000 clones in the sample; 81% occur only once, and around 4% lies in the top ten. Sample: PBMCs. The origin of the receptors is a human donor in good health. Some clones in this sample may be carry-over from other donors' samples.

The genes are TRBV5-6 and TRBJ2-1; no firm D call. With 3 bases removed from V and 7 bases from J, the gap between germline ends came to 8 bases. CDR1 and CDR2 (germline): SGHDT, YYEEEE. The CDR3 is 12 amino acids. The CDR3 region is CASSSTFNEQFF. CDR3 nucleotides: TGTGCCAGCAGCTCAACTTTTAATGAGCAGTTCTTC.

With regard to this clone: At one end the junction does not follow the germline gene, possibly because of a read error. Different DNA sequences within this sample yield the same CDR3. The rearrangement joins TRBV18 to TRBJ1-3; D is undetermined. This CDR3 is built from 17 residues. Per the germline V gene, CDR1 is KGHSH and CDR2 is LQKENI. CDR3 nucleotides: TGTGCTAGCTCACCAAGACCTCCCTCCGGGTCTGGAAACACCATATATTTT. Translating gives CASSPRPPSGSGNTIYF.

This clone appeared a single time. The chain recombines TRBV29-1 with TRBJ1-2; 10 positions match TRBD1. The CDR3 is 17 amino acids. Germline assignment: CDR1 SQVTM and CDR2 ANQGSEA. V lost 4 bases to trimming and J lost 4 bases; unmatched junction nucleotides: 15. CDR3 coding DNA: TGCAGCGTTGGGGGAGACAGGGGGCGCGTGAGATCCTATGGCTACACCTTC. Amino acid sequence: CSVGGDRGRVRSYGYTF.

The CDR3, as DNA: TGTGCCAGCAGCACTGCCGGGGAGCTGTTTTTT. This codes for CASSTAGELFF. This chain connects TRBV21-1 to TRBJ2-2; the table gives TRBD2 as D, unverified against the DNA. TRBV21-1 is given as a pseudogene. The CDR3 sequence is 11 residues long.

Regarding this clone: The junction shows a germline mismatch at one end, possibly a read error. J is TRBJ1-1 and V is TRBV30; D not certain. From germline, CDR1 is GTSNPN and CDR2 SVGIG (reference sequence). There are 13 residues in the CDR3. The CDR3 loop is CAWGVRSSRVAFF. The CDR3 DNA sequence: TGTGCCTGGGGTGTAAGGAGTAGCCGTGTGGCTTTCTTT.

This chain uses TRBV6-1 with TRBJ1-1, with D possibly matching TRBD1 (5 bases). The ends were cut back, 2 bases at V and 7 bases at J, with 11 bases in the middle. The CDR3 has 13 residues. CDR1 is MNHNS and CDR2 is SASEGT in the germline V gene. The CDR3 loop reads CASSEQGSVEAFF. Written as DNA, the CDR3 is TGTGCCAGCAGTGAACAGGGATCAGTTGAAGCTTTCTTT.

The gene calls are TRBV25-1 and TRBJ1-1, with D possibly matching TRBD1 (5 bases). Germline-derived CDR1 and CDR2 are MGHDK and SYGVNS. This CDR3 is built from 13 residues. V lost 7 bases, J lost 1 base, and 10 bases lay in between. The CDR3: CASTGRANTEAFF. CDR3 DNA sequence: TGTGCCAGCACTGGCAGGGCGAACACTGAAGCTTTCTTT.

The CDR3 nucleotides are TGTGCCAGCAGTGTTTTGGGACAAGTAAGCACAGATACGCAGTATTTT. Protein product: CASSVLGQVSTDTQYF. The chain joins TRBV2 to TRBJ2-3; the D gene is possibly TRBD1 (6 bases). CDR1 and CDR2 from the germline V gene are SNHLY and FYNNEI. The V end lost 4 bases, the J end lost 0 bases, and 14 bases lay between the germline ends. The CDR3 spans 16 residues.

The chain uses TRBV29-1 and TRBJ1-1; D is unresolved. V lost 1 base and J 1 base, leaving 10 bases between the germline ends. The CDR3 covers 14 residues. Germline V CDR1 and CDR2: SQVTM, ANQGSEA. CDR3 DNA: TGCAGCGTTGAAGGGGTGACGGGGAACACTGAAGCTTTCTTT. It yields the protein CSVEGVTGNTEAFF.

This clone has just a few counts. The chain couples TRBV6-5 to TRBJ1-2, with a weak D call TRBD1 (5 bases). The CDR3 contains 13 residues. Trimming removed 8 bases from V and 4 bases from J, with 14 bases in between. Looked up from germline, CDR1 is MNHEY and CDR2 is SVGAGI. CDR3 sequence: CASAPPQGYGYTF. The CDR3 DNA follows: TGTGCCAGCGCCCCCCCTCAGGGCTATGGCTACACCTTC.

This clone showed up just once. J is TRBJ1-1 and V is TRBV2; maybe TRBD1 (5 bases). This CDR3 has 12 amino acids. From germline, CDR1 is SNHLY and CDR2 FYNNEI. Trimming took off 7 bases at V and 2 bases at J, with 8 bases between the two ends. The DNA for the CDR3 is TGTGCCAGCACAGGGTTCAACACTGAAGCTTTCTTT. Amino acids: CASTGFNTEAFF. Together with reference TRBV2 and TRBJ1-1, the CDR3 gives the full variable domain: EPEVTQTPSHQVTQMGQEVILRCVPISNHLYFYWYRQILGQKVEFLVSFYNNEISEKSEIFDDQFSVERPDGSNFTLKIRSTKLEDSAMYFCASTGFNTEAFFGQGTRLTVV.

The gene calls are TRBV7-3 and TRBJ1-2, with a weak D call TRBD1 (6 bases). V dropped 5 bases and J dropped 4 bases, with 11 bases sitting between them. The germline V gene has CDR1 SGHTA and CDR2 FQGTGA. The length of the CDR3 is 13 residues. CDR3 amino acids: CASSPSQGYGYTF. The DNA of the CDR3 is TGTGCCAGCAGCCCCTCACAGGGCTATGGCTACACCTTC.

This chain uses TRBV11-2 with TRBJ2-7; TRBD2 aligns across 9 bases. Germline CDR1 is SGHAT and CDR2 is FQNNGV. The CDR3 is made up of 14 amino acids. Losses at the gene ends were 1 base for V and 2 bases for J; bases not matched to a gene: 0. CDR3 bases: TGTGCCAGCAGCTTAGGCGGGGGGGCCTACGAGCAGTACTTC. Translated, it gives CASSLGGGAYEQYF. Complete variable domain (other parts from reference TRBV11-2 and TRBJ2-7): EAGVAQSPRYKIIEKRQSVAFWCNPISGHATLYWYQQILGQGPKLLIQFQNNGVVDDSQLPKDRFSAERLKGVDSTLKIQPAKLEDSAVYLCASSLGGGAYEQYFGPGTRLTVT.

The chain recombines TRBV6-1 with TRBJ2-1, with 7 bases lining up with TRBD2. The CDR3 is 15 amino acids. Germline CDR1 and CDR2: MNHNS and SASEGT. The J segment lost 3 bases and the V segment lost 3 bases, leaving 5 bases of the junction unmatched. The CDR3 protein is CASSDLGDYYNEQFF. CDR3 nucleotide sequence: TGTGCCAGCAGTGACCTGGGGGACTACTACAATGAGCAGTTCTTC.

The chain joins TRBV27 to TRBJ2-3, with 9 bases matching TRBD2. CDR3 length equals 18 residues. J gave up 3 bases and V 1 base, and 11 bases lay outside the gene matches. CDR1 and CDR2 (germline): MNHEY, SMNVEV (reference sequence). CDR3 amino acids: CASSLLAGGRAWTDTQYF. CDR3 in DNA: TGTGCCAGCAGTTTATTGGCTGGCGGGAGGGCCTGGACAGATACGCAGTATTTT.

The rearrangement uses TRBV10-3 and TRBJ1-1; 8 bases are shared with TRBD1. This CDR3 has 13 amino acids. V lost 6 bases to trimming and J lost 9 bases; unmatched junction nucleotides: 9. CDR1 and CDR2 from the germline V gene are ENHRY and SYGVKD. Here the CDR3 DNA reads TGTGCCATCAGCACCGGACAGGGCGGAAAAGCTTTCTTT. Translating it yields CAISTGQGGKAFF.

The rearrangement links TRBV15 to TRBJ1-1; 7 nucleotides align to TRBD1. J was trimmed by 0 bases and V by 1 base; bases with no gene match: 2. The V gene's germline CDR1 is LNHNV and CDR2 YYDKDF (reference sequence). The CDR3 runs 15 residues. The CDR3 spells CATSRVQGVNTEAFF. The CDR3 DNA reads TGTGCCACCAGCAGAGTTCAGGGGGTGAACACTGAAGCTTTCTTT.

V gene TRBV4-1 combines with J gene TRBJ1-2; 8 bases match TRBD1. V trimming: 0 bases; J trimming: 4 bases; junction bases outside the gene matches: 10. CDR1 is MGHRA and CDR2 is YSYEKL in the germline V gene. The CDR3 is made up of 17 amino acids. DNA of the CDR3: TGCGCCAGCAGCCAAGATACCCCAGGGGGCTCTCTCTATGGCTACACCTTC. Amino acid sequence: CASSQDTPGGSLYGYTF.

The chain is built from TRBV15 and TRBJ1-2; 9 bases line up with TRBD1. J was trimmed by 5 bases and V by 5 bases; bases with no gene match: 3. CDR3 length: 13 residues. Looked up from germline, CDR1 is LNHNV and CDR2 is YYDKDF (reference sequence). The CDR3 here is CATSRDRVYGYTF. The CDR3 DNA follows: TGTGCCACCAGCCGGGACAGGGTTTATGGCTACACCTTC. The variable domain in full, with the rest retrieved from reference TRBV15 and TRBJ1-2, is DAMVIQNPRYQVTQFGKPVTLSCSQTLNHNVMYWYQQKSSQAPKLLFHYYDKDFNNEADTPDNFQSRRPNTSFCFLDIRSPGLGDTAMYLCATSRDRVYGYTFGSGTRLTVV.

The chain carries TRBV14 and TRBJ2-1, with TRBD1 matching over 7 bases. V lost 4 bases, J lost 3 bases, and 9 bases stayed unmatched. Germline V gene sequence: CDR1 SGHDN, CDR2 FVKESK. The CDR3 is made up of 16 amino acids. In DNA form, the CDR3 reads TGTGCCAGCAGCCCTCACAGGGGAACCATCTACAATGAGCAGTTCTTC. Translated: CASSPHRGTIYNEQFF.

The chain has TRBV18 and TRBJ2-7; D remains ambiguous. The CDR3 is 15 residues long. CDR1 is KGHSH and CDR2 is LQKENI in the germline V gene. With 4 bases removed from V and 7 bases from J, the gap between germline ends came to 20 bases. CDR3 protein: CASSLYSGSPGEQYF. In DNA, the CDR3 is TGTGCCAGCTCACTGTACTCCGGGTCCCCCGGGGAGCAGTACTTC.

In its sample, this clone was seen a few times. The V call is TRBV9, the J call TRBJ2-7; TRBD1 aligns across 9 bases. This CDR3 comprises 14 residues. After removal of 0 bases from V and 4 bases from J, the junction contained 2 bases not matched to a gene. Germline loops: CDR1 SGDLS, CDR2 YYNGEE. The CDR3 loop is CASSVGTGVYEQYF. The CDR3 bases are TGTGCCAGCAGCGTAGGGACAGGGGTTTACGAGCAGTACTTC.

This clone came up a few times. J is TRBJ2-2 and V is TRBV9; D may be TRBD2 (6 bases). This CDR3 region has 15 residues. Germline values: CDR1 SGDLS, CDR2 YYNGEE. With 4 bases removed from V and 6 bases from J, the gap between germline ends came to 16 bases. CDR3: CASSPTGGNSGELFF. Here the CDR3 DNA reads TGTGCCAGCAGCCCTACCGGGGGAAACTCCGGGGAGCTGTTTTTT.

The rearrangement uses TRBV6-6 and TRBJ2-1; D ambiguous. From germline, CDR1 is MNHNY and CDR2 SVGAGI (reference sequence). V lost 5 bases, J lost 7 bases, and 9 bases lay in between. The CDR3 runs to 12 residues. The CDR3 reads CASSALENEQFF. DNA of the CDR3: TGTGCCAGCAGTGCCCTAGAGAATGAGCAGTTCTTC.

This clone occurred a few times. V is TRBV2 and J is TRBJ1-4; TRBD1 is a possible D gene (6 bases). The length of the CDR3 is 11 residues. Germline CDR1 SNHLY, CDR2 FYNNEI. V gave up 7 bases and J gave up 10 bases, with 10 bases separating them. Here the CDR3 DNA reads TGTGCCAGCACCCTAGGGGGAAAACTGTTTTTT. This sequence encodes CASTLGGKLFF.

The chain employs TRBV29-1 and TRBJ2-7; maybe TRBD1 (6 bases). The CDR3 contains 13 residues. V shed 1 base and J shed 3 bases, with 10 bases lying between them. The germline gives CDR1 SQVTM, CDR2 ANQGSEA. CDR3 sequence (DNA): TGCAGCGTTGAAGGGACAGACCTCTACGAGCAGTACTTC. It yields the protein CSVEGTDLYEQYF.

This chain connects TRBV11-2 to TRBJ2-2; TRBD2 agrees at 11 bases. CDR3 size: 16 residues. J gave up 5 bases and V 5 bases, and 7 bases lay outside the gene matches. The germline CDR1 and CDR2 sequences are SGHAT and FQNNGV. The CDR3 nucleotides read TGTGCCAGCAGCAGTAGCGGGGGGGCGGCGACCGGGGAGCTGTTTTTT. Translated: CASSSSGGAATGELFF.

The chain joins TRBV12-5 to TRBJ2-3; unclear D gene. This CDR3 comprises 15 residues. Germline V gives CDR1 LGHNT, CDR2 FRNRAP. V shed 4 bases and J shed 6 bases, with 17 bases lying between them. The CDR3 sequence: CASGSPVDLGDTQYF. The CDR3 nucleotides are TGTGCTAGTGGTTCCCCGGTCGACCTCGGGGATACGCAGTATTTT.

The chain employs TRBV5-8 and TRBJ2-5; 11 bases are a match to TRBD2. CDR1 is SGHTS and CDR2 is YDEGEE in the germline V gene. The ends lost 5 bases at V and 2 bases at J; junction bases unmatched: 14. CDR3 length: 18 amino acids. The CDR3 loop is CASSRGLADLERQETQYF. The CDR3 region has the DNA TGTGCCAGCAGTCGGGGACTAGCGGATTTGGAGAGGCAAGAGACCCAGTACTTC.

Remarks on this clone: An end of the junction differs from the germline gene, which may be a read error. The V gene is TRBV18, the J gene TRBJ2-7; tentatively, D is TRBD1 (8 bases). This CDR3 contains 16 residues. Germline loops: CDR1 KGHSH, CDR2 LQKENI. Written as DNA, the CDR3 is TGTGCCAGCTCGCCACCAAACAGGGGGGGGACATTCGAGCAGTACTTC. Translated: CASSPPNRGGTFEQYF.

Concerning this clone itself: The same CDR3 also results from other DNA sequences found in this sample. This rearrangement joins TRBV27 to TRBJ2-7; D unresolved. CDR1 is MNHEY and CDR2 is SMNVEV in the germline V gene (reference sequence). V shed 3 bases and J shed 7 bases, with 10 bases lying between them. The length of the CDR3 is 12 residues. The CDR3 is CASSFGTGEQYF. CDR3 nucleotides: TGTGCCAGCAGTTTCGGCACGGGTGAGCAGTACTTC.